The T cell receptor (beta chain) under discussion was sequenced for a study of blood T cells in healthy people across ages. Overall study findings and caveats: Any conclusive comparison of naive versus antigen-experienced cells was prevented by using unsorted PBMCs.

The second PCR ran about 6 to 12 cycles with a sample-barcoded 5' primer and J-beta primers. Each cDNA molecule, via a template-switch adaptor with 12 random nucleotides, was tagged. TCRdb re-analysed the 5' RACE reads in MiXCR, keeping a single row per CDR3 protein. This table holds about 840,000 distinct CDR3 sequences, 25% to 30% found once. A word on this clonotype: Its target is unknown.

Germline CDR1 reads LGHDT; CDR2 reads YNNKEL (reference sequence). CDR3 size: 14 residues. Trimming removed 0 bases from V and 3 bases from J, with 7 bases in between. The same sample was also studied in work on T cells of mothers and their children.

This sequence originates from a woman between 40 and 55 years old in good health. The chain uses TRBV3-1 and TRBJ2-3; D is unclear. Sequencing input: blood. The CDR3 DNA reads as TGTGCCAGCAGCCAAGATTATGGTACAGATACGCAGTATTTT. Translated: CASSQDYGTDTQYF.